The following is a TCR beta chain sequence with its context. Trimming cost V 1 base and J 1 base, with 8 bases left between them. This CDR3 spans 15 amino acids. CDR1 SGHRS and CDR2 YFSETQ come from the germline V gene. The data originate from a study of blood T cell repertoires in COVID-19. Study details: Both acute and convalescent COVID-19 samples were obtained from the United States, Italy and Spain. T cells, B-cell-depleted T cells, or PBMCs provided the cDNA or gDNA that served as material.

Enrolment of Seattle patients took place during active infection, and they were followed longitudinally. Authors' processing steps: Estimated nucleated cell counts came from reference gene primer amplification. TCRdb's table, derived via immunoSEQ multiplex PCR, lists solely in-frame clones and lacks some. The D gene and trimming were derived from the DNA, and the V and J assignments and clone size from that table. Of 130,000 or so clones detected, roughly 80% appear once; the ten largest clones hold 5%. Sequences were obtained from peripheral blood. The chain joins TRBV5-1 to TRBJ2-2; weak D call: TRBD1 (6 bases). The TCR sequence derives from a woman aged 70-85 years with COVID-19, enrolled during active disease. The CDR3 sequence: CASSLQGQNTGELFF. The CDR3 region has the DNA TGCGCCAGCAGCTTGCAGGGGCAGAACACCGGGGAGCTGTTTTTT. Using reference TRBV5-1 and TRBJ2-2 for the parts outside the CDR3, the full variable domain is KAGVTQTPRYLIKTRGQQVTLSCSPISGHRSVSWYQQTPGQGLQFLFEYFSETQRNKGNFPGRFSGRQFSNSRSEMNVSTLELGDSALYLCASSLQGQNTGELFFGEGSRLTVL.